This TCR beta chain was recorded in a study of cytomegalovirus exposure and HLA in healthy donors. Overall study results and limits: Per a later analysis, HLA-associated TCR beta chains showed more clonal expansion than other, equally common TCR beta chains. Follow-up analysis later connected one missense variant in DCLRE1C with trimming of TCR beta V- and J-genes. According to an earlier analysis, most TCR beta V segments yielded productive rearrangements about 87% or about 30% of the time.

Comment on this clone: What it binds is unknown.

The J segment lost 5 bases and the V segment lost 5 bases, leaving 3 bases of the junction unmatched. The CDR3 runs 13 residues. Per germline, CDR1 MNHEY and CDR2 SVGAGI. PCR involved 60 Vbeta and 13 Jbeta primers. Methods used by the authors: Later analysis identified roughly 82 million unique TCR beta chains, about 10 million shared. Assay used: immunoSEQ multiplex PCR; TCRdb lists only in-frame clones, some missing. The DNA was the basis for D and trimming; V, J and clone size are from that table. The sample carries approximately 92,000 clones, approximately 81% recorded once. The chain combines TRBV6-5 with TRBJ2-3; 8 bases line up with TRBD1. The origin of this receptor is a woman between 70 and 85 years old in good health and CMV-seropositive. Material: PBMCs. The CDR3 loop is CASSHGTGDTQYF. For the CDR3, the DNA is TGTGCCAGCAGTCACGGGACAGGAGATACGCAGTATTTT.